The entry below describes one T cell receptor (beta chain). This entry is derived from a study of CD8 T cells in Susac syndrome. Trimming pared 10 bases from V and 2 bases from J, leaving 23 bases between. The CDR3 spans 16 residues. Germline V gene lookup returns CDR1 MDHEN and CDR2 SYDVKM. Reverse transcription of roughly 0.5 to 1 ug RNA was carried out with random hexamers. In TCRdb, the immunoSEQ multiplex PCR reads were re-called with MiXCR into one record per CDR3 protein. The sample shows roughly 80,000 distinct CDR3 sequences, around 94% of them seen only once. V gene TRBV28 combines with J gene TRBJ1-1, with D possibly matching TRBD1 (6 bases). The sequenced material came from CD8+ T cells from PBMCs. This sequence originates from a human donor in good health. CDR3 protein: CATYSRGGRINTEAFF. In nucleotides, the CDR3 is TGTGCCACCTACTCCCGGGGGGGGCGAATCAACACTGAAGCTTTCTTT.